These 7 T cell receptor beta chains were sequenced from one sample in a study of neurological immune-mediated disorders. TCRdb fed the 5' RACE reads into MiXCR, producing one record per CDR3 protein. There are more than 50,000 distinct CDR3 sequences in the sample; around 5.5% occur only once, and about 3% lies in the top ten. Sequencing input: PBMCs. The origin of the receptors is a woman aged 25 to 39 with multiple sclerosis.

This clonotype has a count of ten or more. The chain employs TRBV20-1 and TRBJ2-7, with D possibly called TRBD1 or TRBD2 (6 bases each). Trimming took off 5 bases at V and 1 base at J, with 15 bases between the two ends. The germline V gene encodes CDR1 DFQATT and CDR2 SNEGSKA (reference sequence). The length of the CDR3 is 14 residues. The CDR3 region is CSALSRGRSYEQYF. DNA for the CDR3: TGCAGTGCTTTGTCCCGGGGGCGTTCCTACGAGCAGTACTTC.

This clonotype was picked up a small number of times. This chain uses TRBV5-1 with TRBJ2-7, with TRBD1 matching over 7 bases. The CDR3 sequence is 15 residues long. Trimming took 2 bases from V and 2 from J; bases not matched to a gene: 7. Germline V gives CDR1 SGHRS, CDR2 YFSETQ. The CDR3, as DNA: TGCGCCAGCAGCTTTGCCGGGACAGAGACCTACGAGCAGTACTTC. Translation gives CASSFAGTETYEQYF.

A word on this clonotype: This sequence may be a read error, since a much larger clone differs from it by one base. The chain recombines TRBV6-2 or TRBV6-3 with TRBJ2-4; perhaps TRBD1 as D (5 bases). CDR3 length equals 13 residues. CDR1 is MNHEY, CDR2 SVGEGT, per germline. CDR3 bases: TGTGCCAGCAATTACTCGACAGTAAACATTCAGTACTTC. Its translation: CASNYSTVNIQYF.

The chain is built from TRBV12-3 or TRBV12-4 and TRBJ1-5, with 7 bases identical to TRBD1. The CDR3 covers 15 residues. After removal of 3 bases from V and 5 bases from J, the junction contained 7 bases not matched to a gene. CDR3 loop: CASSFGGQVYQPQHF. In DNA, the CDR3 is TGTGCCAGCAGTTTCGGCGGACAGGTGTATCAGCCCCAGCATTTT.

This clonotype was observed many times. CDR3 in amino acids: CASSLDRAAGGQPQHF. The CDR3 DNA follows: TGTGCCAGCAGCTTAGATAGGGCAGCAGGAGGCCAGCCCCAGCATTTT. This rearrangement joins TRBV11-3 to TRBJ1-5, with D unresolved. CDR1 and CDR2 (germline): SGHNT, YENEEA. The V gene lost 0 bases and the J gene lost 7 bases, with 16 bases spanning the gap. The CDR3 extends over 16 amino acids.

A few counts support this clonotype. The CDR3 is CASSPLGARRNIQYF. The CDR3, as DNA: TGTGCCAGCTCACCATTGGGGGCGCGAAGGAACATTCAGTACTTC. V gene TRBV18 combines with J gene TRBJ2-4; D may be TRBD1 (6 bases). In germline, CDR1 is KGHSH, CDR2 LQKENI. V was trimmed by 2 bases and J by 7 bases, leaving 15 bases between them. The CDR3 has 15 amino acids. Full variable domain (rest looked up from reference TRBV18 and TRBJ2-4): NAGVMQNPRHLVRRRGQEARLRCSPMKGHSHVYWYRQLPEEGLKFMVYLQKENIIDESGMPKERFSAEFPKEGPSILRIQQVVRGDSAAYFCASSPLGARRNIQYFGAGTRLSVL.

This clonotype has ten or more counts. In DNA form, the CDR3 reads TGTGCCAGCAGTTACACCTCGAACACCGGGGAGCTGTTTTTT. Amino acid sequence: CASSYTSNTGELFF. This rearrangement joins TRBV12-3 or TRBV12-4 to TRBJ2-2; D is ambiguous. The CDR3 length is 14 residues. Trimming left V 4 bases short and J 0 bases short, with 6 bases between.